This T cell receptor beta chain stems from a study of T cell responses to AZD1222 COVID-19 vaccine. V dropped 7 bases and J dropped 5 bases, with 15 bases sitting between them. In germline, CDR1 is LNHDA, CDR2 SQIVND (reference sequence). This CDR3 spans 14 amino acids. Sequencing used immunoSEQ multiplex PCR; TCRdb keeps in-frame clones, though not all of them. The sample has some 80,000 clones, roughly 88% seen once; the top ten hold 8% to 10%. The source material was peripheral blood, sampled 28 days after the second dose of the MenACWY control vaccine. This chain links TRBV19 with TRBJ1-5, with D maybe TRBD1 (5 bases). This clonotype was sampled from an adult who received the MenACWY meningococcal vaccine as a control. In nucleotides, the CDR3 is TGTGCCAGTACCCACCGGGGCCAAGATCAGCCCCAGCATTTT. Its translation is CASTHRGQDQPQHF.